This paragraph covers one TCR beta chain sequence. This entry belongs to a study of blood T cells in healthy people across ages. Through a sample-barcoded 5' primer and a J-beta primer mix, a second PCR was run for roughly 7 to 12 cycles. A tag from a template-switch adaptor with 12 random nucleotides marked each cDNA molecule. Via MiXCR, TCRdb re-called the 5' RACE reads, giving one row per CDR3 protein. The profile covers over 600,000 distinct CDR3 sequences, with around three fifths appearing a single time and around 25% taken by the ten largest. Every participating donor contributed approximately 9.5 milliliters of peripheral blood through a draw. CDR1 MRHNA and CDR2 SNTAGT come from the germline V gene. Trimming took 8 bases from V and 5 from J, leaving 19 bases between them. This CDR3 has 16 amino acids.

The chain employs TRBV6-4 and TRBJ1-6, with no clear D. The sequence came from a man in his forties or fifties in good health. The material sequenced was blood. The CDR3 here is CASAILVKGNNSPLHF. DNA for the CDR3: TGTGCCAGCGCAATTTTGGTGAAGGGAAATAATTCACCCCTCCACTTT.